Here is one T cell receptor (beta chain) with its context. The antigen is undetermined. This specimen comes from a study of T cell responses to AZD1222 COVID-19 vaccine. This table comes from immunoSEQ multiplex PCR, and its TCRdb copy is limited to in-frame clones, with some not included. This sample has about 150,000 clones, with over 75% found just once. Findings of the study overall: Donors, mostly white British, included more females; clonal diversity was possibly underestimated. No repertoire was sampled before or during the peak T cell response, only after it. Spike regions recognized by vaccine-associated CD4 TCRs spanned the protein, led by 160-218 and 743-854. Reports indicate that nearly half of spike-specific TCRs are directed at unmutated variant regions.

The receptor comes from an adult in good health. Sample: peripheral blood, taken on day 0 of AZD1222 vaccination.

The CDR3 DNA follows: TGTGCCAGCAGTTTGGACAGGAACCACGAGCAGTACTTC. Protein product: CASSLDRNHEQYF. The chain joins TRBV2 to TRBJ2-7; 7 bases fit TRBD1. The V and J ends lost 5 bases and 5 bases, in that order; junction bases with no gene match: 6. Germline CDR1 reads SNHLY; CDR2 reads FYNNEI. The length of the CDR3 is 13 residues.